A selection of T cell receptor beta chains follows, all from one sample in a study of shared clonotypes between healthy human individuals. TCRdb keeps only in-frame clones here, not all; method: immunoSEQ multiplex PCR. The repertoire has around 1.6 million clones, 98% of them found once; the top ten carry around 0.47%. The sample taken for sequencing was naive CD4+ T cells sorted from blood. These receptors were obtained from a man aged 25 to 45 in good health. Each CDR3 is given with its conserved first and last residue. The D gene is left open where the match is weak. The listing skips clone size in some rows; elsewhere it reads once, few, many or a size class.

TRBJ1-2 | once | NA | TRBV6-5 | CASSYGEINYGYTF | TGTGCCAGCAGTTACGGCGAGATTAACTATGGCTACACCTTC
TRBJ2-5 | NA | NA | TRBV11-1 | CASSRGYQETQYF | TGTGCCAGCTCCAGGGGCTACCAAGAGACCCAGTACTTC
TRBJ1-3 | NA | NA | TRBV18 | CASSPAGTSGNTIYF | TGTGCCAGCTCACCAGCAGGGACCTCTGGAAACACCATATATTTT
TRBJ2-7 | once | TRBD2 | TRBV10-2 | CASSRLGLAGLAGYEQYF | TGCGCCAGCAGTCGATTAGGACTAGCCGGGTTGGCCGGATACGAGCAGTACTTC
TRBJ1-1 | NA | NA | TRBV5-1 | CASSFDMNTEAFF | TGCGCCAGCAGCTTTGATATGAACACTGAAGCTTTCTTT
TRBJ2-7 | NA | NA | TRBV6-1 | CAITKGGLYSYEQYF | TGTGCCATCACTAAAGGGGGACTGTACTCCTACGAGCAGTACTTC
TRBJ2-3 | NA | NA | TRBV25-1 | CASSEWAGDQADTQYF | TGTGCCAGCAGTGAATGGGCAGGGGACCAAGCAGATACGCAGTATTTT
TRBJ1-1 | NA | TRBD1 | TRBV29-1 | CSAGQGPMGAFF | TGCAGCGCCGGACAGGGGCCCATGGGAGCTTTCTTT
TRBJ2-5 | NA | TRBD1 | TRBV5-1 | CASSRGTGRETQYF | TGCGCCAGCAGCAGGGGGACAGGGAGGGAGACCCAGTACTTC
TRBJ2-2 | NA | TRBD1 | TRBV5-5 | CASSIGTANTGELFF | TGTGCCAGCAGCATAGGGACAGCTAACACCGGGGAGCTGTTTTTT
TRBJ2-1 | NA | TRBD2 | TRBV4-1 | CASSQVGLAGGANEQFF | TGCGCCAGCAGCCAAGTTGGACTAGCGGGAGGAGCCAATGAGCAGTTCTTC
TRBJ2-2 | NA | NA | TRBV5-1 | CASSIQGIGELFF | TGCGCCAGCAGCATCCAAGGGATTGGGGAGCTGTTTTTT
TRBJ2-4 | NA | NA | TRBV10-3 | CATAQDFLAKNIQYF | TGTGCCACAGCACAGGATTTCCTAGCCAAAAACATTCAGTACTTC
TRBJ2-5 | NA | NA | TRBV18 | CASSPSAGETQYF | TGTGCCAGCTCACCTAGCGCCGGGGAGACCCAGTACTTC
TRBJ2-1 | NA | TRBD2 | TRBV2 | CASTLVGVAGEQFF | TGTGCCAGCACTCTGGTGGGGGTAGCGGGAGAGCAGTTCTTC
TRBJ2-5 | NA | NA | TRBV5-1 | CASSLRSAETQYF | TGCGCCAGCAGCTTGAGGTCGGCCGAGACCCAGTACTTC
TRBJ2-2 | once | NA | TRBV5-4 | CASSPYRQRGTGELFF | TGTGCCAGCAGCCCGTATAGACAGAGGGGGACGGGGGAGCTGTTTTTT
TRBJ1-1 | NA | NA | TRBV2 | CASSEARSNTEAFF | TGTGCCAGCAGTGAAGCGCGGAGTAACACTGAAGCTTTCTTT
TRBJ1-1 | NA | NA | TRBV11-2 | CASSGYRADTEAFF | TGTGCCAGCAGCGGATACAGGGCGGACACTGAAGCTTTCTTT
TRBJ2-7 | NA | NA | TRBV18 | CASSPTGTYEQYF | TGTGCCAGCTCACCGACAGGTACCTACGAGCAGTACTTC
TRBJ2-7 | NA | NA | TRBV10-3 | CASGPKAGFYEQYF | TGTGCCTCCGGCCCGAAGGCGGGATTCTACGAGCAGTACTTC
TRBJ2-5 | NA | NA | TRBV6-6 | CASIAGDVTQYF | TGTGCCAGCATAGCCGGGGACGTGACCCAGTACTTC
TRBJ2-1 | NA | NA | TRBV28 | CASGLTLYNEQFF | TGTGCCAGCGGCCTAACCCTATACAATGAGCAGTTCTTC
TRBJ2-1 | NA | NA | TRBV14 | CASSQEGGIRDGRFF | TGTGCCAGCAGCCAAGAGGGGGGAATTCGGGACGGACGGTTCTTC
TRBJ1-2 | NA | NA | TRBV25-1 | CASSELGNYGYTF | TGTGCCAGCAGTGAACTGGGTAACTATGGCTACACCTTC
TRBJ2-2 | NA | TRBD2 | TRBV5-1 | CASSSLAGGPTGELFF | TGCGCCAGCAGCAGTTTAGCGGGAGGTCCCACCGGGGAGCTGTTTTTT
TRBJ2-7 | NA | NA | TRBV28 | CASSLSGTYEQYF | TGTGCCAGCAGTTTGTCTGGGACCTACGAGCAGTACTTC
TRBJ1-3 | NA | NA | TRBV28 | CASSLGELHSGNTIYF | TGTGCCAGCAGTTTAGGAGAACTCCACTCTGGAAACACCATATATTTT
TRBJ2-7 | NA | NA | TRBV5-1 | CASSLEGRYEQYF | TGCGCCAGCAGCTTGGAAGGCCGCTACGAGCAGTACTTC
TRBJ2-5 | NA | TRBD2 | TRBV27 | CASSSPRTSGSETQYF | TGTGCCAGCAGTTCGCCCAGGACTAGCGGGAGTGAGACCCAGTACTTC
TRBJ2-1 | NA | NA | TRBV9 | CASSRALTYNEQFF | TGTGCCAGCAGTAGGGCACTGACCTACAATGAGCAGTTCTTC
TRBJ2-2 | NA | TRBD2 | TRBV28 | CASSFLAGANGELFF | TGTGCCAGCAGTTTCCTAGCGGGAGCGAACGGGGAGCTGTTTTTT
TRBJ1-1 | NA | TRBD1 | TRBV19 | CASTATGKNTEAFF | TGTGCCAGTACCGCGACAGGGAAGAACACTGAAGCTTTCTTT
TRBJ2-5 | NA | NA | TRBV21-1 | CASSKAFPTGEETQYF | TGTGCCAGCAGCAAAGCCTTTCCGACAGGGGAAGAGACCCAGTACTTC
TRBJ2-7 | NA | TRBD2 | TRBV4-2 | CASSQGLAGSYEQYF | TGTGCCAGCAGCCAAGGATTAGCGGGATCCTACGAGCAGTACTTC
TRBJ2-2 | NA | NA | TRBV10-1 | CASSQNQPGELFF | TGCGCCAGCAGCCAAAATCAGCCCGGGGAGCTGTTTTTT
TRBJ1-2 | NA | TRBD1 | TRBV6-6 | CASSYRQGANYGYTF | TGTGCCAGCAGTTACCGACAGGGAGCTAACTATGGCTACACCTTC
TRBJ2-7 | NA | NA | TRBV7-2 | CASSYHPRTATYEQYF | TGTGCCAGCAGCTATCACCCCAGGACAGCAACCTACGAGCAGTACTTC
TRBJ2-7 | NA | NA | TRBV28 | CASSLSVQSVSYEQYF | TGTGCCAGCAGTTTATCTGTACAGTCAGTCTCCTACGAGCAGTACTTC
TRBJ2-2 | NA | NA | TRBV4-1 | CASSLFFTRGIGNTGELFF | TGCGCCAGCAGCCTTTTTTTCACCCGTGGGATCGGGAACACCGGGGAGCTGTTTTTT
TRBJ2-1 | NA | NA | TRBV27 | CASSLNGHGEQFF | TGTGCCAGCAGTCTAAATGGCCACGGTGAGCAGTTCTTC
TRBJ2-2 | NA | NA | TRBV2 | CASRRFDGELFF | TGTGCCAGCAGAAGGTTCGACGGGGAGCTGTTTTTT
TRBJ1-1 | NA | NA | TRBV29-1 | CSVERLMNTEAFF | TGCAGCGTTGAAAGGTTAATGAACACTGAAGCTTTCTTT
TRBJ2-6 | NA | NA | TRBV14 | CASSQESSWVRSGANVLTF | TGTGCCAGCAGCCAAGAGAGCAGTTGGGTACGATCTGGGGCCAACGTCCTGACTTTC
TRBJ1-4 | NA | TRBD1 | TRBV18 | CASSFRTGVVEKLFF | TGTGCCAGCTCATTCCGGACAGGTGTTGTTGAAAAACTGTTTTTT
TRBJ2-7 | NA | NA | TRBV5-5 | CASSLIGDRGLAASYEQYF | TGTGCCAGCAGCTTAATAGGGGACAGGGGACTAGCGGCATCCTACGAGCAGTACTTC
TRBJ2-1 | NA | NA | TRBV19 | CATSYEGGYNEQFF | TGTGCCACCAGTTATGAGGGAGGCTACAATGAGCAGTTCTTC
TRBJ1-2 | NA | NA | TRBV6-1 | CASSEVGHGYTF | TGTGCCAGCAGTGAAGTTGGCCATGGCTACACCTTC
TRBJ2-1 | NA | NA | TRBV28 | CASSPPRGGMGEQFF | TGTGCCAGCAGCCCTCCCCGGGGAGGAATGGGTGAGCAGTTCTTC
TRBJ2-7 | NA | NA | TRBV7-2 | CASSFQRGHEQYF | TGTGCCAGCAGCTTCCAAAGGGGCCACGAGCAGTACTTC
TRBJ1-1 | NA | NA | TRBV29-1 | CSVGTGRQTEAFF | TGCAGCGTTGGGACGGGTAGACAAACTGAAGCTTTCTTT
TRBJ2-7 | NA | NA | TRBV18 | CASSGAGNEQYF | TGTGCCAGCTCAGGCGCAGGGAACGAGCAGTACTTC
TRBJ2-1 | NA | TRBD2 | TRBV11-3 | CASSLGGSPYNEQFF | TGTGCCAGCAGCCTGGGCGGGAGCCCCTACAATGAGCAGTTCTTC
TRBJ1-4 | NA | NA | TRBV10-3 | CAISESPREKLFF | TGTGCCATCAGTGAGTCTCCTAGGGAAAAACTGTTTTTT
TRBJ1-1 | NA | NA | TRBV5-1 | CASSLLGLGGIRNTEAFF | TGCGCCAGCAGCTTGTTGGGGTTAGGGGGAATTAGAAACACTGAAGCTTTCTTT
TRBJ2-1 | NA | TRBD2 | TRBV6-6 | CASSYPAGGSNEQFF | TGTGCCAGCAGTTACCCGGCGGGAGGCTCCAATGAGCAGTTCTTC
TRBJ2-3 | NA | NA | TRBV19 | CASSFFRDTQYF | TGTGCCAGTAGTTTTTTTAGAGATACGCAGTATTTT
TRBJ2-7 | NA | TRBD2 | TRBV4-1 | CASSQAPLAGPYEQYF | TGCGCCAGCAGCCAAGCCCCACTAGCGGGGCCCTACGAGCAGTACTTC
TRBJ1-1 | NA | NA | TRBV28 | CASSRRHNLRGTEAFF | TGTGCCAGCAGCCGGAGGCATAACCTCCGTGGCACTGAAGCTTTCTTT